This T cell receptor beta chain is from a study of T-cell memory formation after mild COVID-19. Per the germline V gene, CDR1 is LNHNV and CDR2 is YYDKDF (reference sequence). The ends were cut back, 0 bases at V and 7 bases at J, with 6 bases in the middle. The CDR3 spans 13 residues. Ten or more counts support this clonotype. The antigen remains unidentified. TCR alpha and TCR beta cDNA libraries with sample barcodes and UMIs came from 5'RACE using constant-segment primers. TCRdb called the 5' RACE reads again in MiXCR, with one record for every CDR3 protein. The data show 550,000 to 650,000 distinct CDR3 sequences, with roughly 17% seen just once and just over 8% held by the top ten. Study-wide findings and caveats: Day 15 to 85 contracting clones showed balanced CD4/CD8; day 15 to 37 expanders favored CD4+. Pre-infection memory contained some responding clones, which suggested that cross-reactive memory had joined.

The sequence came from an adult woman who had mild COVID-19 (a few samples of this study predate the infection). Cell type and time point are not known. Source material: PBMCs or a T cell subset sorted from them (not recorded which). The chain links TRBV15 to TRBJ2-2; D uncertain. In DNA form, the CDR3 reads TGTGCCACCAGCAGAGATGGTTACGGGGAGCTGTTTTTT. This codes for CATSRDGYGELFF.